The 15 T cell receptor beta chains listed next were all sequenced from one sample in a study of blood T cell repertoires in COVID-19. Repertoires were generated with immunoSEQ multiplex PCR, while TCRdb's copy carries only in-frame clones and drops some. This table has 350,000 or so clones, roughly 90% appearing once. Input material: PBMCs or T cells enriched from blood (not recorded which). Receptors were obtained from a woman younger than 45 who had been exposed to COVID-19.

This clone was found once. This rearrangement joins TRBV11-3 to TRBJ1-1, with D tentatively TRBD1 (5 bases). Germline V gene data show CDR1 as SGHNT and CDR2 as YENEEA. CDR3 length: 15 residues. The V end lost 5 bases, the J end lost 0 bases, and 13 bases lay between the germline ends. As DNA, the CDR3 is TGTGCCAGCAGCAGGGGTAACAACATGAACACTGAAGCTTTCTTT. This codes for CASSRGNNMNTEAFF. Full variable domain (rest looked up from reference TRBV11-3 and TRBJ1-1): EAGVVQSPRYKIIEKKQPVAFWCNPISGHNTLYWYLQNLGQGPELLIRYENEEAVDDSQLPKDRFSAERLKGVDSTLKIQPAELGDSAVYLCASSRGNNMNTEAFFGQGTRLTVV.

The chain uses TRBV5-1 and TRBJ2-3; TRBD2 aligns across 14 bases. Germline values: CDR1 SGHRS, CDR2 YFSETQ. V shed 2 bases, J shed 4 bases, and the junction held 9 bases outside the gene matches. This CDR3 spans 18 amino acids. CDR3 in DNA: TGCGCCAGCAGCTTAGGGACTAGCGGGAGTTGGGTACCAGATACGCAGTATTTT. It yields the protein CASSLGTSGSWVPDTQYF.

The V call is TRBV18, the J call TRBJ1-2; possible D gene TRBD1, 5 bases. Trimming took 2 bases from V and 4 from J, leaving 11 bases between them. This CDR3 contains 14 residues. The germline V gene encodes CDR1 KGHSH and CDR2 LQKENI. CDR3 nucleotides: TGTGCCAGCTCACCAGAGGAGGGGAGCTATGGCTACACCTTC. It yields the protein CASSPEEGSYGYTF. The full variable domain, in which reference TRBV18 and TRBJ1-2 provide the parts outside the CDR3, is NAGVMQNPRHLVRRRGQEARLRCSPMKGHSHVYWYRQLPEEGLKFMVYLQKENIIDESGMPKERFSAEFPKEGPSILRIQQVVRGDSAAYFCASSPEEGSYGYTFGSGTRLTVV.

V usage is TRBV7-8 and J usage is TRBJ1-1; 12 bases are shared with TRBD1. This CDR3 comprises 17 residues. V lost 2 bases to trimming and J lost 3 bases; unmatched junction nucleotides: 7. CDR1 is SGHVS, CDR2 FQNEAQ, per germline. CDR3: CASSLPSRDRGHTEAFF. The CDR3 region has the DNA TGTGCCAGCAGCTTACCATCCCGGGACAGGGGGCACACTGAAGCTTTCTTT.

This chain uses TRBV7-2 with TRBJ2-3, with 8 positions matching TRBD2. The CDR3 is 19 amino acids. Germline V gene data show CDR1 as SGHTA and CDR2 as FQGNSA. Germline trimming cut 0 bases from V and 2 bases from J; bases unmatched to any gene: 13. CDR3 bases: TGTGCCAGCAGCTTAGCTTTTACCGAACTAGCGGTTACCACAGATACGCAGTATTTT. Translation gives CASSLAFTELAVTTDTQYF.

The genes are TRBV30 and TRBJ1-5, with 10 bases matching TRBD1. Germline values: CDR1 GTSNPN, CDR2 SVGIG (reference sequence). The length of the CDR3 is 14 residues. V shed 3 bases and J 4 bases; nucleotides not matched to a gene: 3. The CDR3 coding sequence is TGTGCCTGGAGGCCGGGACAGGGGAATCAGCCCCAGCATTTT. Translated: CAWRPGQGNQPQHF.

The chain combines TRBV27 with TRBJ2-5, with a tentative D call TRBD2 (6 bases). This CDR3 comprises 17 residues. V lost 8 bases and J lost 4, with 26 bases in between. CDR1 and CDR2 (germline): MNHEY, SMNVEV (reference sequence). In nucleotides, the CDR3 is TGTGCCAGCTCCCTCTCGGGACCCCAGGTGGGAGGAGAGACCCAGTACTTC. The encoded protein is CASSLSGPQVGGETQYF.

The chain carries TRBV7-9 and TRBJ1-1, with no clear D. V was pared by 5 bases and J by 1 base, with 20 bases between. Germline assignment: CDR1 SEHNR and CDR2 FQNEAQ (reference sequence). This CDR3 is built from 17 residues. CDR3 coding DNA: TGTGCCAGCAGCCCCCCCTCGGGCGAACGGGAGAACACTGAAGCTTTCTTT. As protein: CASSPPSGERENTEAFF.

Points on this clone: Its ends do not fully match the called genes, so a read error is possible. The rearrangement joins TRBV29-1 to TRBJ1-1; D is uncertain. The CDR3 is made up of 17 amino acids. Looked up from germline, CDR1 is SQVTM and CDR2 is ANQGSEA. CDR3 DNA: TGCAGCGTCGAAGCCAGAGGAGCGAATCCCGAGAACACTGAAGCTTTCTTT. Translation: CSVEARGANPENTEAFF.

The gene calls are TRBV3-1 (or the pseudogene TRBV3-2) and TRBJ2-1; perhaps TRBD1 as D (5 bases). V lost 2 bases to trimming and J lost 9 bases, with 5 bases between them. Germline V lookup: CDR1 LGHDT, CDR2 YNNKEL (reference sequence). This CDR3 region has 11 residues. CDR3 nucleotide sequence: TGTGCCAGCAGCCAAAGGGGTGAGCAGTTCTTC. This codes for CASSQRGEQFF.

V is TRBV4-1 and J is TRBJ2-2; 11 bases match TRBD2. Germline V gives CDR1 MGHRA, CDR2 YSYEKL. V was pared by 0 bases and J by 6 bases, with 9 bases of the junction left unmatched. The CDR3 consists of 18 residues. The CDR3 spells CASSQDAGTSGYAGELFF. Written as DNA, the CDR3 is TGCGCCAGCAGCCAAGACGCCGGGACTAGCGGATACGCCGGGGAGCTGTTTTTT.

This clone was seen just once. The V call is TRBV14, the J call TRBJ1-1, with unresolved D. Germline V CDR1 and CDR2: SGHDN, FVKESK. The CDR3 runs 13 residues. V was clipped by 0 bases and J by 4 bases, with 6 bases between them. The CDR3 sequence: CASSQDLVTEAFF. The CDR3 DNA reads TGTGCCAGCAGCCAAGATCTAGTCACTGAAGCTTTCTTT.

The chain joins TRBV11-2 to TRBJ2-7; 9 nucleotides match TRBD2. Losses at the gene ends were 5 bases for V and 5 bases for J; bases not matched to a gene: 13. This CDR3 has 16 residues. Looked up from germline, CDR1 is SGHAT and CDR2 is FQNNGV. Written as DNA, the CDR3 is TGTGCCAGCAGCCCTGGTTTAGCGGGGGCCCTAGACGAGCAGTACTTC. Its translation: CASSPGLAGALDEQYF.

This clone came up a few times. The CDR3, as DNA: TGTGCCAGCAGCCGACACGGACAGCCCTCAGGAAGCGAGCAGTACTTC. This encodes CASSRHGQPSGSEQYF. The chain uses TRBV11-2 and TRBJ2-7; D possibly corresponds to TRBD1 (6 bases). The CDR3 is 16 residues long. Trimming left V 5 bases short and J 6 bases short, with 23 bases between. Germline assignment: CDR1 SGHAT and CDR2 FQNNGV.

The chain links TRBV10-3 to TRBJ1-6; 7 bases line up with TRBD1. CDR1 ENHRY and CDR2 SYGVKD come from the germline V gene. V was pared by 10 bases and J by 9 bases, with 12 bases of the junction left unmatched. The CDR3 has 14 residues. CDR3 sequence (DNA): TGTGCCACCGCAGTGGACAGGTCCGGTTCACCCCTCCACTTT. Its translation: CATAVDRSGSPLHF.